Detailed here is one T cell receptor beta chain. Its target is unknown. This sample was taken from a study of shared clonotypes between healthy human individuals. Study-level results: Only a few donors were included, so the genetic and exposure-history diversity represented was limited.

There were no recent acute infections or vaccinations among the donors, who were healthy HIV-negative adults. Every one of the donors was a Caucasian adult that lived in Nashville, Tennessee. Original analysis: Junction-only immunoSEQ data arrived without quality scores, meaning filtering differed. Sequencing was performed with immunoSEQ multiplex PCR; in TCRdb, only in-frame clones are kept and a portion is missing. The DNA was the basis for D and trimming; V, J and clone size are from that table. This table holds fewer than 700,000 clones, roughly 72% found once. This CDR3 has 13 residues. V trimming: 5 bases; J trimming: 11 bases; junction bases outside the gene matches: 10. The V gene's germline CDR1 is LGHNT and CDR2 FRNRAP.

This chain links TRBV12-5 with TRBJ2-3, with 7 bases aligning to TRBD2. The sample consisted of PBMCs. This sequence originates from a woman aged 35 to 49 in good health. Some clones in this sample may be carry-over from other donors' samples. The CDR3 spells CASGPSSQREQYF. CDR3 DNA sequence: TGTGCTAGTGGTCCCAGTTCGCAGCGGGAGCAGTATTTT.